What follows are 30 T cell receptor beta chains derived from one specimen sequenced in a study of T cells in Graves' hyperthyroidism and ophthalmopathy. What was amplified from RNA transcripts were TCR beta CDR3 regions. The HTBI primer set was used in a first-round RT-PCR of the TCR CDR3. TCRdb fed the multiplex PCR reads into MiXCR, producing one record per CDR3 protein. The sample lists 45,000 to 55,000 distinct CDR3 sequences; approximately 50% were seen once. Sequencing was performed on peripheral blood or thyroid tissue (not recorded which). The receptor set was obtained from a man aged 18 to 35 with Graves' hyperthyroidism.

This clonotype occurred a few times. This sequence joins TRBV18 and TRBJ2-3; a weak D match, TRBD2 (5 bases). Deletions cut 5 bases from V and 1 base from J, with 10 bases between. CDR3 size: 14 residues. In germline, CDR1 is KGHSH, CDR2 LQKENI. CDR3 in DNA: TGTGCCAGCTCAGCCGGAGGAGGCACAGATACGCAGTATTTT. It is translated as CASSAGGGTDTQYF. The whole variable domain, remainder taken from reference TRBV18 and TRBJ2-3, is NAGVMQNPRHLVRRRGQEARLRCSPMKGHSHVYWYRQLPEEGLKFMVYLQKENIIDESGMPKERFSAEFPKEGPSILRIQQVVRGDSAAYFCASSAGGGTDTQYFGPGTRLTVL.

V usage is TRBV24-1 and J usage is TRBJ2-2; TRBD2 aligns across 7 bases. Germline loops: CDR1 KGHDR, CDR2 SFDVKD. CDR3 size: 16 residues. V lost 4 bases, J lost 5 bases, and 9 bases stayed unmatched. The CDR3: CATSDPRLARTGELFF. In nucleotides, the CDR3 is TGTGCCACCAGTGACCCGAGACTAGCTAGAACCGGGGAGCTGTTTTTT.

This chain uses TRBV7-9 with TRBJ2-3, with 9 nucleotides matching TRBD1. The CDR3 is 15 residues long. Germline CDR1 is SEHNR and CDR2 is FQNEAQ (reference sequence). The V segment lost 4 bases and the J segment 6 bases; nucleotides outside the gene matches: 8. The CDR3 region has the DNA TGTGCCAGCAGCTCCGGGGGGACAGGGTACGATACGCAGTATTTT. Its translation is CASSSGGTGYDTQYF. Drawing the rest from reference TRBV7-9 and TRBJ2-3, the complete variable domain is DTGVSQNPRHKITKRGQNVTFRCDPISEHNRLYWYRQTLGQGPEFLTYFQNEAQLEKSRLLSDRFSAERPKGSFSTLEIQRTEQGDSAMYLCASSSGGTGYDTQYFGPGTRLTVL.

This clonotype showed up many times. The chain uses TRBV5-5 and TRBJ1-2; tentative D call: TRBD1 (6 bases). V was clipped by 2 bases and J by 4 bases, with 33 bases between them. Per the germline V gene, CDR1 is SGHKS and CDR2 is YYEKEE (reference sequence). This CDR3 comprises 21 residues. The CDR3, as DNA: TGTGCCAGCAGCTTAGGAGACAGGACGACCCGAGCATCACACACCTTCTATGGCTACACCTTC. Amino acid sequence: CASSLGDRTTRASHTFYGYTF.

This clonotype was seen at least ten times. The genes are TRBV20-1 and TRBJ2-7; D is unresolved. Trimming removed 0 bases from V and 6 bases from J, with 15 bases in between. The CDR3 spans 14 residues. Looked up from germline, CDR1 is DFQATT and CDR2 is SNEGSKA (reference sequence). CDR3 in DNA: TGCAGTGCTAGAGACCTTCGACTGACGGTCGAGCAGTACTTC. Translated: CSARDLRLTVEQYF.

The CDR3 protein is CASSLDQNTGELFF. In DNA form, the CDR3 reads TGTGCCAGCAGCTTAGATCAGAACACCGGGGAGCTGTTTTTT. The genes are TRBV11-2 and TRBJ2-2; D ambiguous. Germline V lookup: CDR1 SGHAT, CDR2 FQNNGV. This CDR3 has 14 residues. The germline V and J ends were trimmed by 0 bases and 1 base, with 3 bases remaining between them.

In the case of this clonotype: An end of the junction does not agree with germline; a read error may underlie this. The chain couples TRBV5-5 to TRBJ2-5; 7 positions agree with TRBD2. Germline V gives CDR1 SGHKS, CDR2 YYEKEE (reference sequence). This CDR3 contains 15 residues. For the CDR3, the DNA is TGTGCCGGCAGCTTGCTCGGCGGGAGAGCAGAGACCCAGTACTTC. Amino acid sequence: CAGSLLGGRAETQYF.

This clonotype was seen a few times. CDR3: CASSLNTEARFYGYTF. CDR3 DNA sequence: TGCGCCAGCAGCTTGAACACGGAGGCACGGTTCTATGGCTACACCTTC. The rearrangement uses TRBV5-1 and TRBJ1-2; no definite D call. Trimming cost V 1 base and J 4 bases, with 17 bases left between them. CDR3 length equals 16 residues. Germline CDR1 SGHRS, CDR2 YFSETQ.

This clonotype was seen once. The rearrangement uses TRBV29-1 and TRBJ1-1; 7 bases align to TRBD1. Germline-derived CDR1 and CDR2 are SQVTM and ANQGSEA. V trimming: 2 bases; J trimming: 7 bases; junction bases outside the gene matches: 1. The CDR3 consists of 11 residues. Here the CDR3 reads CSVETGDEAFF. For the CDR3, the DNA is TGCAGCGTTGAAACAGGGGATGAAGCTTTCTTT.

The rearrangement joins TRBV6-5 to TRBJ1-1; D call uncertain. This CDR3 contains 13 residues. Germline V gives CDR1 MNHEY, CDR2 SVGAGI. V was cut by 7 bases and J by 1 base, with 10 bases left in between. The DNA of the CDR3 is TGTGCCAGCATGAGGATGTCGAACACTGAAGCTTTCTTT. This sequence encodes CASMRMSNTEAFF.

This clonotype has ten or more counts. J is TRBJ1-2 and V is TRBV9; D perhaps matches TRBD1 (6 bases). Per germline, CDR1 SGDLS and CDR2 YYNGEE. Trimming took off 0 bases at V and 1 base at J, with 10 bases between the two ends. CDR3 length equals 15 residues. The CDR3 loop reads CASSVAGGGNYGYTF. For the CDR3, the DNA is TGTGCCAGCAGCGTAGCTGGAGGGGGTAACTATGGCTACACCTTC.

Only a few counts were recorded for this clonotype. This chain connects TRBV2 to TRBJ1-5; D might be TRBD1 (6 bases). There are 15 residues in the CDR3. The V end lost 6 bases, the J end lost 1 base, and 13 bases lay between the germline ends. Looked up from germline, CDR1 is SNHLY and CDR2 is FYNNEI. CDR3 coding DNA: TGTGCCAGCAGCCCCGGGACAACCAGCAATCAGCCCCAGCATTTT. The encoded protein is CASSPGTTSNQPQHF.

Only one count was recorded for this clonotype. The DNA of the CDR3 is TGTGCCAGCAGCTTGGTGCGGGGGGCTAGATACGAGCAGTACTTC. Translating it yields CASSLVRGARYEQYF. The chain employs TRBV5-5 and TRBJ2-7; 8 positions match TRBD2. This CDR3 is 15 amino acids long. From germline, CDR1 is SGHKS and CDR2 YYEKEE (reference sequence). V lost 0 bases and J lost 4; bases outside the gene matches: 6.

To note about this clonotype: It is likely a read error, because the conserved phenylalanine at the end of the CDR3 is missing. The limits of the CDR3 on the DNA are not certain, so only TCRdb's listed CDR3 is given. This chain links TRBV9 with TRBJ2-7; the tabulated D call, TRBD1, remains unverified against the DNA. The CDR3 is 15 residues long, ends included. Per germline, CDR1 SGDLS and CDR2 YYNGEE. CDR3 region: CASSVGSGRGYERYL.

This clonotype was detected ten times or more. The rearrangement uses TRBV9 and TRBJ1-5; a weak D match, TRBD1 (5 bases). The CDR3 contains 14 residues. The V gene's germline CDR1 is SGDLS and CDR2 YYNGEE. Deletions cut 3 bases from V and 8 bases from J, with 15 bases between. CDR3 bases: TGTGCCAGCAGCGCCGGGGGAGGGAGCAAGCCCCAGCATTTT. It specifies CASSAGGGSKPQHF.

In its sample, this clonotype was seen many times. V is TRBV5-8 and J is TRBJ2-3, with 9 nucleotides matching TRBD2. Per the germline V gene, CDR1 is SGHTS and CDR2 is YDEGEE. V was pared by 3 bases and J by 4 bases, with 12 bases of the junction left unmatched. The CDR3 runs to 17 residues. The chain's CDR3 is CASSSRLAGGPPDTQYF. CDR3 coding DNA: TGTGCCAGCAGCTCGCGGTTGGCGGGGGGGCCCCCAGATACGCAGTATTTT.

This clonotype is medium-sized within its sample. The chain combines TRBV10-3 with TRBJ1-1; D might be TRBD1 (6 bases). Trimming pared 2 bases from V and 1 base from J, leaving 17 bases between. The germline gives CDR1 ENHRY, CDR2 SYGVKD. The CDR3 has 17 residues. This CDR3 reads CAISEVPGHRKNTEAFF. CDR3 bases: TGTGCCATCAGTGAGGTCCCGGGACATAGAAAGAACACTGAAGCTTTCTTT.

This clonotype was recorded at least ten times. The chain joins TRBV11-2 to TRBJ2-7; no reliable D call. Germline CDR1 and CDR2: SGHAT and FQNNGV. Trimming removed 1 base from V and 4 bases from J, with 8 bases in between. The CDR3 has 13 residues. CDR3 nucleotide sequence: TGTGCCAGCAGCTTAGGGGTGGAGTACGAGCAGTACTTC. It specifies CASSLGVEYEQYF.

This clonotype was recorded only once. V usage is TRBV7-9 and J usage is TRBJ2-2; possibly TRBD1 or TRBD2 for D (5 bases each). The germline V gene has CDR1 SEHNR and CDR2 FQNEAQ (reference sequence). The CDR3 loop spans 18 amino acids. V lost 1 base to trimming and J lost 3 bases, with 18 bases between them. DNA of the CDR3: TGTGCCAGCAGCTTAGGGGGACGGAACTATGGCTACACCGGGGAGCTGTTTTTT. This encodes CASSLGGRNYGYTGELFF.

This clonotype appeared many times. The J gene is TRBJ2-2, the V gene TRBV7-8, with D possibly being TRBD1 or TRBD2 (6 bases each). The germline V gene encodes CDR1 SGHVS and CDR2 FQNEAQ. V was cut by 3 bases and J by 1 base, with 15 bases left in between. The CDR3 extends over 17 amino acids. CDR3 sequence (DNA): TGTGCCAGCAGCTTGCTACAGGGACTCGGGAACACCGGGGAGCTGTTTTTT. Protein: CASSLLQGLGNTGELFF.

This chain joins TRBV10-2 and TRBJ2-7; 7 nucleotides align to TRBD1. J was trimmed by 6 bases and V by 7 bases; bases with no gene match: 15. CDR1 and CDR2 from the germline V gene are WSHSY and SAAADI. The CDR3 covers 15 residues. The CDR3 reads CASKPPGQTRGEQYF. CDR3 DNA sequence: TGCGCCAGCAAACCGCCGGGACAGACACGCGGCGAGCAGTACTTC.

The genes are TRBV10-3 and TRBJ1-2, with D maybe TRBD1 (6 bases). CDR1 ENHRY and CDR2 SYGVKD come from the germline V gene. The CDR3 is 14 residues long. The V and J ends lost 2 bases and 4 bases respectively, with 11 bases between them. CDR3 region: CAISEPGGSYGYTF. In nucleotides, the CDR3 is TGTGCCATCAGTGAGCCCGGGGGCAGCTATGGCTACACCTTC.

A note on this clonotype: The final CDR3 position lacks the conserved phenylalanine or tryptophan, pointing to a likely read error. V and J are TRBV20-1 and TRBJ1-1; 7 bases align to TRBD1. CDR1 and CDR2 (germline): DFQATT, SNEGSKA (reference sequence). The CDR3 runs 13 residues. After removal of 5 bases from V and 5 bases from J, the junction contained 8 bases not matched to a gene. The CDR3 loop reads CSALETGRTEAFS. Written as DNA, the CDR3 is TGCAGTGCTCTTGAGACAGGGCGAACTGAAGCTTTCTCT.

This clonotype came up once. The chain uses TRBV2 and TRBJ1-2; no clear D. V lost 5 bases, J lost 6 bases, and 19 bases lay in between. The CDR3 is 15 amino acids. The V gene's germline CDR1 is SNHLY and CDR2 FYNNEI. The CDR3 DNA follows: TGTGCCAGCAGTTCCCGGACGACCAGAAAGCATGGCTACACCTTC. Encoded protein: CASSSRTTRKHGYTF.

The chain couples TRBV7-2 to TRBJ2-6; no definite D call. This CDR3 contains 13 residues. Germline CDR1 SGHTA, CDR2 FQGNSA. Trimming took 5 bases from V and 4 from J, leaving 6 bases between them. The DNA for the CDR3 is TGTGCCAGCAGCCCACAGGGGGCCAACGTCCTGACTTTC. Its translation: CASSPQGANVLTF.

This clonotype was seen only a few times. This chain uses TRBV15 with TRBJ2-7; the D is unclear. This CDR3 has 14 amino acids. In germline, CDR1 is LNHNV, CDR2 YYDKDF (reference sequence). Trimming stripped 0 bases from V and 4 bases from J, with 10 bases between. CDR3 in DNA: TGTGCCACCAGCAGAGAGGGCAGCCCTTACGAGCAGTACTTC. It yields the protein CATSREGSPYEQYF.

This clonotype was seen many times. The rearrangement joins TRBV20-1 to TRBJ2-7, with 8 bases that match TRBD1. The CDR3 sequence is 15 residues long. The germline CDR1 and CDR2 sequences are DFQATT and SNEGSKA (reference sequence). V shed 5 bases and J 5 bases; nucleotides not matched to a gene: 14. The DNA of the CDR3 is TGCAGTGCTCGGTCAAGACAGGGGACCGTCCACGAGCAGTACTTC. Protein sequence: CSARSRQGTVHEQYF.

The gene calls are TRBV20-1 and TRBJ2-5, with 9 bases lining up with TRBD1. This CDR3 is 16 amino acids long. The germline gives CDR1 DFQATT, CDR2 SNEGSKA (reference sequence). The V and J ends lost 2 bases and 7 bases, in that order; junction bases with no gene match: 14. The CDR3 bases are TGCAGTGCTAGACCTTCGACAGGGGGTGGTTCAGGGACCCAGTACTTC. This translates into CSARPSTGGGSGTQYF.

This clonotype has ten or more counts. J is TRBJ1-4 and V is TRBV27; D is possibly TRBD1 (5 bases). The CDR3 extends over 14 amino acids. Trimming stripped 8 bases from V and 7 bases from J, with 17 bases between. Germline V gene sequence: CDR1 MNHEY, CDR2 SMNVEV (reference sequence). This CDR3 is CASGTDTGGEKLFF. DNA of the CDR3: TGTGCCAGCGGCACGGACACCGGGGGTGAAAAACTGTTTTTT.

This clonotype came up a few times. This chain connects TRBV28 to TRBJ1-4; D might be TRBD1 (6 bases). The CDR3 spans 15 residues. Germline CDR1 and CDR2: MDHEN and SYDVKM. Trimming took 6 bases from V and 3 from J, leaving 14 bases between them. The CDR3 DNA reads as TGTGCCAGCAGATCCGGGGGCAGAGCTAATGAAAAACTGTTTTTT. Its translation is CASRSGGRANEKLFF.